This TCR beta chain was captured by sequencing in a study of T cell repertoires in cytomegalovirus infection. Study results and caveats: Clonotype analysis showed dominance of the ex vivo response by HLA-C-restricted CMV-specific TCR beta clonotypes.

TCRdb called the reads again in MiXCR, with one record for every CDR3 protein. The sample contains about 47,000 distinct CDR3 sequences, 20% of which appear only once. A note on this clonotype: Antigen: not known.

Germline V gene data show CDR1 as MNHEY and CDR2 as SMNVEV (reference sequence). Trimming took 8 bases from V and 1 from J, leaving 8 bases between them. The CDR3 consists of 12 residues. Sample: CD8+ T cells from cultured PBMCs, taken from culture after CMV antigen stimulation. The chain links TRBV27 to TRBJ1-1, with D uncertain. The clonotype was recovered from a human donor in good health (CMV status not recorded). Some clones in this sample may be carry-over from other donors' samples. In DNA, the CDR3 is TGTGCCAGCCGCAGTAAGAACACTGAAGCTTTCTTT. This sequence encodes CASRSKNTEAFF.